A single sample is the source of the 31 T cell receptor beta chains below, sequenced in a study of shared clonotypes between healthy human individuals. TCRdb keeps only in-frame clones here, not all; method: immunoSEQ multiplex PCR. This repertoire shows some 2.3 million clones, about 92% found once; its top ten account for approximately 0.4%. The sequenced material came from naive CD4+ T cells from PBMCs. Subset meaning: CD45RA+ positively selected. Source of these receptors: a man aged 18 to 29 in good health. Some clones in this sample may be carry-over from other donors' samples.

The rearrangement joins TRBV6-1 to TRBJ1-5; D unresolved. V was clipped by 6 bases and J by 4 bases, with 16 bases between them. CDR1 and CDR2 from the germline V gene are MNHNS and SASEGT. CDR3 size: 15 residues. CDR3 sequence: CASSQAGSINQPQHF. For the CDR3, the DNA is TGTGCCAGCAGCCAAGCGGGGTCTATTAATCAGCCCCAGCATTTT.

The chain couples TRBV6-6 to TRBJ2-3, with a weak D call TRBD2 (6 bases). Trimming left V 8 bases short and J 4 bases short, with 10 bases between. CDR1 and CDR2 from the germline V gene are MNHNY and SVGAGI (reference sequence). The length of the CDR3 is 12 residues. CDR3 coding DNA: TGTGCCAGCGGATGGGGGGCAGATACGCAGTATTTT. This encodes CASGWGADTQYF.

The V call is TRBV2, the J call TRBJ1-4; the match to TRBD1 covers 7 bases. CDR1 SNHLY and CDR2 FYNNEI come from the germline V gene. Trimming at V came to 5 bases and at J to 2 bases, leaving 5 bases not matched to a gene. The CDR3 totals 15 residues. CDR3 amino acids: CASSIQGVTNEKLFF. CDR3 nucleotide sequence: TGTGCCAGCAGTATTCAGGGGGTGACTAATGAAAAACTGTTTTTT.

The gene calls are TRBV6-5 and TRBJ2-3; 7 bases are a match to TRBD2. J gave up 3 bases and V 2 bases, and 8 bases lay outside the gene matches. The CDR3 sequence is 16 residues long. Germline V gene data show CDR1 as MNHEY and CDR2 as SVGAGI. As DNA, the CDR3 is TGTGCCAGCAGTTACGCTTCTACTAGCGTAACAGATACGCAGTATTTT. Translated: CASSYASTSVTDTQYF.

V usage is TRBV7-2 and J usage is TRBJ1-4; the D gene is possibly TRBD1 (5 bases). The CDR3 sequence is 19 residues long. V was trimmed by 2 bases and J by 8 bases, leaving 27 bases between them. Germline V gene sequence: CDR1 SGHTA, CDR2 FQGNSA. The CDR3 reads CASSLSPPGRGLLVEKLFF. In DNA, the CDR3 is TGTGCCAGCAGCTTATCCCCCCCCGGGAGGGGTTTATTGGTGGAAAAACTGTTTTTT.

CDR3 residues: CATLDRGEMFAFF. CDR3 DNA sequence: TGTGCCACCCTGGACAGAGGAGAAATGTTCGCTTTCTTT. V usage is TRBV28 and J usage is TRBJ1-1; tentatively, D is TRBD1 (6 bases). The CDR3 is 13 residues long. Trimming shortened V by 10 bases and J by 11 bases, and 23 bases separated the two germline ends. Germline assignment: CDR1 MDHEN and CDR2 SYDVKM.

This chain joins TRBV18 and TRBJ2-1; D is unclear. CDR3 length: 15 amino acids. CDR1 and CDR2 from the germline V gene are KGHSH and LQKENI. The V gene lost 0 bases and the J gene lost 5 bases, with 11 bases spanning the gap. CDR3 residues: CASSPPDRFHNEQFF. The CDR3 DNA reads TGTGCCAGCTCACCACCAGATAGGTTCCACAATGAGCAGTTCTTC.

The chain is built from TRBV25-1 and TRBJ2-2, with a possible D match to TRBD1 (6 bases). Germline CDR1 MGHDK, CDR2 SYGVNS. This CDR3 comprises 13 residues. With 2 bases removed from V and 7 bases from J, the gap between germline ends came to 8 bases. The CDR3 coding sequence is TGTGCCAGCAGTGAAACAGGGTACGGGGAGCTGTTTTTT. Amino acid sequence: CASSETGYGELFF.

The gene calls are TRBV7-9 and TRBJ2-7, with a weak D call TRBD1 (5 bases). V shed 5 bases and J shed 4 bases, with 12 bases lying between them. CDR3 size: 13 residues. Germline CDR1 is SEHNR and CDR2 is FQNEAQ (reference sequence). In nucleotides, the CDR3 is TGTGCCAGCAGCCAGACAGTAGCATACGAGCAGTACTTC. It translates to CASSQTVAYEQYF.

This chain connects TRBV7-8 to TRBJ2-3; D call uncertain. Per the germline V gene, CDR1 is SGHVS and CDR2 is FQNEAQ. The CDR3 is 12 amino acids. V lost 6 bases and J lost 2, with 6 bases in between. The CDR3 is CASRLDTDTQYF. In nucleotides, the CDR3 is TGTGCCAGCAGATTGGACACAGATACGCAGTATTTT.

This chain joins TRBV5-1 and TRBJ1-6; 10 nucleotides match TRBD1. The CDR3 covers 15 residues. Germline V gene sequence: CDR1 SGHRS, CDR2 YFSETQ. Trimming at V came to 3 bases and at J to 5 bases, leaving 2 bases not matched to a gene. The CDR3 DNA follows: TGCGCCAGCAGCTCGGGGACAGGGGATAATTCACCCCTCCACTTT. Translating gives CASSSGTGDNSPLHF.

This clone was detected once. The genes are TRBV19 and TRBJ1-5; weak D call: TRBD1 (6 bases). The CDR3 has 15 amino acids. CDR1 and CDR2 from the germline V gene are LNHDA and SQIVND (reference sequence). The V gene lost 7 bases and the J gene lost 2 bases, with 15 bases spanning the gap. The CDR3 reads CASIEQGRGNQPQHF. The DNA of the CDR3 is TGTGCCAGTATAGAACAGGGACGGGGCAATCAGCCCCAGCATTTT.

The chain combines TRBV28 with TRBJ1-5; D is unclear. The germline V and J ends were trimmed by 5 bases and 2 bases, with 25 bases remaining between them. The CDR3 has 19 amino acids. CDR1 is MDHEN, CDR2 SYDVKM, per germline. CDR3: CASSHTPGRKDGGNQPQHF. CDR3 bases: TGTGCCAGCAGTCACACCCCCGGCAGGAAGGACGGTGGCAATCAGCCCCAGCATTTT.

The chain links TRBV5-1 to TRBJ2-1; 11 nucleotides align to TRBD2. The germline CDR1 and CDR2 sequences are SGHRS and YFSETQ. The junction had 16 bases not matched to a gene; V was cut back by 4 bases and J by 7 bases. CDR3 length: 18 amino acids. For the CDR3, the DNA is TGCGCCAGCAGCGTGAGTAGCGGGAGGGCCCCGGCGTTGAATGAGCAGTTCTTC. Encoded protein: CASSVSSGRAPALNEQFF.

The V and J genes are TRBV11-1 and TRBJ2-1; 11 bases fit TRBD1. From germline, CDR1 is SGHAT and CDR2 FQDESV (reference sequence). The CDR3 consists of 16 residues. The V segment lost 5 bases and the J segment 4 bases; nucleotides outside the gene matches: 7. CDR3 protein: CASSPPWDRGYNEQFF. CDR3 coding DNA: TGTGCCAGCAGCCCGCCGTGGGACAGGGGGTACAATGAGCAGTTCTTC.

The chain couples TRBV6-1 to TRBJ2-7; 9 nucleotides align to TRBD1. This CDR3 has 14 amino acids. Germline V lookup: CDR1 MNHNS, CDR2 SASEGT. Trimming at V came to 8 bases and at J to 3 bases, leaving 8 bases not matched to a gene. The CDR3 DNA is TGTGCCAGCGACATTAGACAGGGGGTCTACGAGCAGTACTTC. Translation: CASDIRQGVYEQYF.

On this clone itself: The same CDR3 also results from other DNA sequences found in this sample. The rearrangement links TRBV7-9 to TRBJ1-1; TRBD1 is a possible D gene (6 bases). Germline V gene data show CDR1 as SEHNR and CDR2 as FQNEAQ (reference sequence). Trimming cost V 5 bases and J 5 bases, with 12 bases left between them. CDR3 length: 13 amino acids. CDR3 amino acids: CASSLTQGTEAFF. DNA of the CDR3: TGTGCCAGCAGCCTGACCCAGGGGACTGAAGCTTTCTTT.

CDR3 nucleotide sequence: TGCGCCAGCAGAGGACAGGCGAGGGGAGATACGCAGTATTTT. Translated, it gives CASRGQARGDTQYF. V is TRBV5-1 and J is TRBJ2-3; 7 nucleotides line up with TRBD1. The CDR3 is 14 residues long. V lost 5 bases to trimming and J lost 5 bases; unmatched junction nucleotides: 8. Germline CDR1 reads SGHRS; CDR2 reads YFSETQ.

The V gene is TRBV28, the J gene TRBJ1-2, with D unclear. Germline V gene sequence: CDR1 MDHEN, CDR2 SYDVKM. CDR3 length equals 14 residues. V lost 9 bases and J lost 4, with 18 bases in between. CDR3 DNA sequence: TGTGCCAGTATGAACGGGGTGTTGTTCTATGGCTACACCTTC. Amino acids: CASMNGVLFYGYTF.

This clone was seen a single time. The CDR3 is CASSLWASPTYNEQFF. CDR3 coding DNA: TGTGCCAGCAGTTTATGGGCTAGCCCTACCTACAATGAGCAGTTCTTC. The rearrangement joins TRBV27 to TRBJ2-1, with D perhaps matching TRBD2 (5 bases). CDR1 MNHEY and CDR2 SMNVEV come from the germline V gene (reference sequence). V was cut by 1 base and J by 2 bases, with 12 bases left in between. The CDR3 contains 16 residues.

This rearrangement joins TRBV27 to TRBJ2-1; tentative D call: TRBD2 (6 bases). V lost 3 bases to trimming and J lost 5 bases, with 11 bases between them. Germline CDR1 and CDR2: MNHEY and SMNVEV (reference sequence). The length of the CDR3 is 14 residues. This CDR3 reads CASSFGLTNNEQFF. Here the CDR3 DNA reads TGTGCCAGCAGTTTTGGACTAACAAACAATGAGCAGTTCTTC.

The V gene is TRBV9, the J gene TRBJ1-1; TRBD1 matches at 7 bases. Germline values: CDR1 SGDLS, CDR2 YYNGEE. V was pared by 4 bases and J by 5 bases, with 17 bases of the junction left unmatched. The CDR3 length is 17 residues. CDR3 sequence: CASSPHGRGPITTEAFF. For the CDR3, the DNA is TGTGCCAGCAGCCCTCACGGGAGGGGGCCCATAACAACTGAAGCTTTCTTT.

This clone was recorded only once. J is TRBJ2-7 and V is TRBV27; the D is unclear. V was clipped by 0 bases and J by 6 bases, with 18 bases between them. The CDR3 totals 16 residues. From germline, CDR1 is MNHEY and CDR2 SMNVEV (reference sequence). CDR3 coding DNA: TGTGCCAGCAGTTTATCTTGGGTATTAGGGCCCCGCGAGCAGTACTTC. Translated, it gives CASSLSWVLGPREQYF.

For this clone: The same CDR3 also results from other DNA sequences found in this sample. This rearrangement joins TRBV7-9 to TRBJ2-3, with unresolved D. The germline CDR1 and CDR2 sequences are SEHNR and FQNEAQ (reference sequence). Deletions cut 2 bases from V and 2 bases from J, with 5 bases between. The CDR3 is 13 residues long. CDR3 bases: TGTGCCAGCAGCTTAAGGGACACAGATACGCAGTATTTT. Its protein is CASSLRDTDTQYF.

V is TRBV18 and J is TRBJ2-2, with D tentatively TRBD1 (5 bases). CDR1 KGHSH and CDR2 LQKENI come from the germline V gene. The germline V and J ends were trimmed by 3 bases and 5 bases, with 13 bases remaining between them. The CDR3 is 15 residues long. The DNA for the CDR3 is TGTGCCAGCTCACCGAGACAGATAACTACCGGGGAGCTGTTTTTT. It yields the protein CASSPRQITTGELFF.

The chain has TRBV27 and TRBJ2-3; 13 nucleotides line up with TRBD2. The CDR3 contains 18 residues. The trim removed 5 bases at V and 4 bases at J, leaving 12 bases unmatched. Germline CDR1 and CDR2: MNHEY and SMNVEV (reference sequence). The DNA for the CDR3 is TGTGCCAGCAGTCCAACCCGGACTAGCGGGAGAGTCCCAGATACGCAGTATTTT. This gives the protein CASSPTRTSGRVPDTQYF.

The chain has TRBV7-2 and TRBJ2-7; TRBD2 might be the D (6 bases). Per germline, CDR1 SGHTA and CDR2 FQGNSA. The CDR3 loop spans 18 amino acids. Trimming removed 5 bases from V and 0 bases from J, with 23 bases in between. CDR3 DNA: TGTGCCAGCAGCGTCCCTGGGGCGGGGAGCCCCTTCTCCTACGAGCAGTACTTC. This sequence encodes CASSVPGAGSPFSYEQYF.

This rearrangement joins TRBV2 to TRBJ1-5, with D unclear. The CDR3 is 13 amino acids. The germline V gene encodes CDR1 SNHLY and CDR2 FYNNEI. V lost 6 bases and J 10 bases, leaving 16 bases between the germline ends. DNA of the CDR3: TGTGCCAGCAGGCCAACCTCCTCTGTTCCCCAGCATTTT. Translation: CASRPTSSVPQHF.

CDR3 in DNA: TGTGCCAGCACCCAAACAGATACGCAGTATTTT. Its translation: CASTQTDTQYF. This chain links TRBV6-6 with TRBJ2-3, with D hard to call. Germline V gene data show CDR1 as MNHNY and CDR2 as SVGAGI (reference sequence). The CDR3 length is 11 residues. Trimming took off 7 bases at V and 3 bases at J, with 5 bases between the two ends.

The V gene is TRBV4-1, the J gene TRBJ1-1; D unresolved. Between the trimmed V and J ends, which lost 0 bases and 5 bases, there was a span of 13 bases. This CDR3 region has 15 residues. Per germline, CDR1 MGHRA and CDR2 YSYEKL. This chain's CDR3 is CASSQELRRGTEAFF. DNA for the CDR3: TGCGCCAGCAGCCAAGAACTACGAAGAGGTACTGAAGCTTTCTTT.

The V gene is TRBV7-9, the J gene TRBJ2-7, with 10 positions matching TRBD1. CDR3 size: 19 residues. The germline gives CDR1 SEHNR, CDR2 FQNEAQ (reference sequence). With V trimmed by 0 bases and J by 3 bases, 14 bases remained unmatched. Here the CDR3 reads CASSLARRQGAIGLYEQYF. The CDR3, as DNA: TGTGCCAGCAGCTTAGCTCGTCGACAGGGGGCTATTGGTCTCTACGAGCAGTACTTC.